The 7 T cell receptor beta chains below were found in one sample sequenced in a study of identical twins. TCRdb processed the 5' RACE reads anew with MiXCR; each CDR3 protein has one entry. This table has some 500,000 distinct CDR3 sequences, roughly 13% appearing once. The same data also contributed to another study, on yellow fever vaccine responses in identical twins.

Material: CD4+ T cells sorted from blood. These receptors were obtained from a woman aged 18-35 years in good health.

The rearrangement uses TRBV6-2 or TRBV6-3 and TRBJ2-1; 8 nucleotides align to TRBD1. V dropped 0 bases and J dropped 10; count of bases not matched to a gene: 2. From germline, CDR1 is MNHEY and CDR2 SVGEGT. The CDR3 has 13 residues. In DNA, the CDR3 is TGTGCCAGCAGTTACTCCCGGGACAGGGAGCAGTTCTTC. Its translation is CASSYSRDREQFF.

This rearrangement joins TRBV29-1 to TRBJ2-7; 7 positions match TRBD1. V shed 4 bases, J shed 4 bases, and the junction held 13 bases outside the gene matches. The V gene's germline CDR1 is SQVTM and CDR2 ANQGSEA. CDR3 length: 15 residues. This CDR3 reads CSVGGGRNFPYEQYF. In DNA, the CDR3 is TGCAGCGTTGGAGGGGGCAGGAACTTTCCGTACGAGCAGTACTTC.

The chain joins TRBV7-9 to TRBJ2-3; TRBD2 agrees at 11 bases. Germline V gene lookup returns CDR1 SEHNR and CDR2 FQNEAQ (reference sequence). The junction had 7 bases not matched to a gene; V was cut back by 5 bases and J by 3 bases. The CDR3 totals 16 residues. The CDR3 loop reads CASSAYGTSGTDTQYF. As DNA, the CDR3 is TGTGCCAGCAGCGCATACGGGACTAGCGGAACAGATACGCAGTATTTT. The whole variable domain, filled in from reference TRBV7-9 and TRBJ2-3, reads DTGVSQNPRHKITKRGQNVTFRCDPISEHNRLYWYRQTLGQGPEFLTYFQNEAQLEKSRLLSDRFSAERPKGSFSTLEIQRTEQGDSAMYLCASSAYGTSGTDTQYFGPGTRLTVL.

The chain links TRBV29-1 to TRBJ1-1; D gene ambiguous. CDR1 and CDR2 from the germline V gene are SQVTM and ANQGSEA. This CDR3 comprises 13 residues. Trimming shortened V by 4 bases and J by 0 bases, and 9 bases separated the two germline ends. The CDR3 reads CSVVGSMNTEAFF. In nucleotides, the CDR3 is TGCAGCGTTGTAGGCAGTATGAACACTGAAGCTTTCTTT.

The V gene is TRBV11-3, the J gene TRBJ2-3; no definite D call. The V end lost 5 bases, the J end lost 6 bases, and 12 bases lay between the germline ends. This CDR3 region has 13 residues. Germline CDR1 reads SGHNT; CDR2 reads YENEEA. CDR3: CASSPWEGDTQYF. In DNA, the CDR3 is TGTGCCAGCAGCCCATGGGAAGGGGATACGCAGTATTTT.

The genes are TRBV14 and TRBJ2-7, with D possibly matching TRBD1 (6 bases). Germline CDR1 and CDR2: SGHDN and FVKESK. V was clipped by 4 bases and J by 1 base, with 26 bases between them. CDR3 length: 19 amino acids. The CDR3 here is CASSLPPGHRDPFSYEQYF. In DNA form, the CDR3 reads TGTGCCAGCAGCCTTCCACCGGGACACCGGGATCCCTTTTCCTACGAGCAGTACTTC.

This clonotype was recorded a few times. This chain links TRBV18 with TRBJ2-1; perhaps D is TRBD1 or TRBD2 (5 bases each). The CDR3 is made up of 15 amino acids. The V and J ends lost 1 base and 15 bases respectively, with 22 bases between them. In germline, CDR1 is KGHSH, CDR2 LQKENI. The CDR3 DNA reads TGTGCCAGCTCACCACTACCAGCCAATTCCGGGACGGTGTTCTTC. Its protein product is CASSPLPANSGTVFF.